These 26 T cell receptor beta chains were sequenced from one sample in a study of CD8 T cells in Susac syndrome. RNA in amounts of about 0.5 to 1 ug was reverse transcribed with random hexamers. TCRdb used MiXCR to reprocess the immunoSEQ multiplex PCR reads, holding one entry per CDR3 protein. The table has 90,000 to 150,000 distinct CDR3 sequences, roughly 90% seen once. The source material was CD8+ T cells from PBMCs. The source is a human donor in good health.

The chain recombines TRBV7-2 with TRBJ2-7, with TRBD2 matching 7 bases. The CDR3 extends over 14 amino acids. Germline V gene sequence: CDR1 SGHTA, CDR2 FQGNSA. The V gene end was trimmed by 5 bases and the J gene end by 2 bases; junction bases not matched to a gene: 6. CDR3 in amino acids: CASSASSGAYEQYF. CDR3 DNA: TGTGCCAGCAGCGCATCTAGCGGTGCCTACGAGCAGTACTTC.

The chain uses TRBV27 and TRBJ1-1, with D hard to call. The V gene lost 5 bases and the J gene lost 7 bases, with 11 bases spanning the gap. CDR1 is MNHEY, CDR2 SMNVEV, per germline (reference sequence). CDR3 length: 12 residues. DNA of the CDR3: TGTGCCAGCAGTCTCCGGCTGGGTGAAGCTTTCTTT. It yields the protein CASSLRLGEAFF.

The CDR3 loop reads CAWSVEGRRKNTEAFF. The DNA for the CDR3 is TGTGCCTGGAGTGTTGAAGGAAGACGGAAGAACACTGAAGCTTTCTTT. The chain joins TRBV30 to TRBJ1-1; D not certain. V dropped 0 bases and J dropped 1 base, with 15 bases sitting between them. CDR3 length equals 16 residues. The germline gives CDR1 GTSNPN, CDR2 SVGIG (reference sequence).

The chain has TRBV3-1 and TRBJ2-7; 8 nucleotides line up with TRBD2. Germline V lookup: CDR1 LGHDT, CDR2 YNNKEL (reference sequence). CDR3 length: 16 residues. V shed 1 base and J 10 bases; nucleotides not matched to a gene: 15. CDR3 coding DNA: TGTGCCAGCAGCCAAGCTGGTTGGTCGGGGGGGCGGATTCAGTACTTC. Its translation: CASSQAGWSGGRIQYF.

This chain links TRBV28 with TRBJ2-7; 7 nucleotides align to TRBD2. The trim removed 7 bases at V and 2 bases at J, leaving 8 bases unmatched. The length of the CDR3 is 14 residues. Germline V gene lookup returns CDR1 MDHEN and CDR2 SYDVKM. CDR3 region: CASTTPAGPYEQYF. In DNA, the CDR3 is TGTGCCAGCACCACCCCAGCGGGGCCCTACGAGCAGTACTTC.

The rearrangement joins TRBV6-2 or TRBV6-3 to TRBJ1-1; possibly TRBD1 for D (5 bases). CDR1 is MNHEY, CDR2 SVGEGT, per germline. V was cut by 0 bases and J by 7 bases, with 12 bases left in between. The CDR3 consists of 14 residues. Written as DNA, the CDR3 is TGTGCCAGCAGTTACTCGGGGGGGATCGGTGAAGCTTTCTTT. Protein product: CASSYSGGIGEAFF.

The chain uses TRBV6-6 and TRBJ2-6; 8 nucleotides match TRBD1. Trimming cost V 5 bases and J 2 bases; bases outside gene matches: 2. Germline-derived CDR1 and CDR2 are MNHNY and SVGAGI (reference sequence). The CDR3 is 15 residues long. CDR3 nucleotide sequence: TGTGCCAGCAGTGAACAGGGGGCTGGGGCCAACGTCCTGACTTTC. Its translation is CASSEQGAGANVLTF.

The rearrangement uses TRBV20-1 and TRBJ1-2; D is uncertain. This CDR3 region has 13 residues. The V gene's germline CDR1 is DFQATT and CDR2 SNEGSKA (reference sequence). V was cut by 6 bases and J by 1 base, with 12 bases left in between. The CDR3 coding sequence is TGCAGTGCCACCTTTGGCTTTAACTATGGCTACACCTTC. Amino acids: CSATFGFNYGYTF.

The chain combines TRBV7-2 with TRBJ2-1, with D possibly TRBD2 on 5 matching bases. CDR1 is SGHTA and CDR2 is FQGNSA in the germline V gene. V lost 1 base and J lost 5, with 9 bases in between. The CDR3 is 14 amino acids. In DNA form, the CDR3 reads TGTGCCAGCAGCTTAGGACTACTTCACAATGAGCAGTTCTTC. This translates into CASSLGLLHNEQFF.

The CDR3 loop reads CASSLPRQGVDTEAFF. As DNA, the CDR3 is TGCGCCAGCAGCTTGCCCAGACAGGGGGTGGACACTGAAGCTTTCTTT. The chain recombines TRBV5-1 with TRBJ1-1; 9 bases are shared with TRBD1. Trimming cost V 1 base and J 3 bases; bases outside gene matches: 7. The CDR3 is 16 residues long. Germline V gene lookup returns CDR1 SGHRS and CDR2 YFSETQ.

CDR3 in amino acids: CASSVAGGMNSPLHF. The CDR3 DNA is TGTGCCAGCAGCGTAGCTGGTGGGATGAATTCACCCCTCCACTTT. The chain carries TRBV9 and TRBJ1-6; no reliable D call. Germline V gives CDR1 SGDLS, CDR2 YYNGEE. V lost 0 bases and J lost 7, with 11 bases in between. The CDR3 consists of 15 residues.

The V call is TRBV7-3, the J call TRBJ2-1; 11 bases match TRBD1. The CDR3 has 15 residues. V was pared by 5 bases and J by 5 bases, with 5 bases of the junction left unmatched. Germline loops: CDR1 SGHTA, CDR2 FQGTGA. The CDR3 DNA follows: TGTGCCAGCAGCCTCGGGACAGGGGGGCACAATGAGCAGTTCTTC. Its translation is CASSLGTGGHNEQFF.

This chain connects TRBV7-2 to TRBJ2-5; the match to TRBD2 covers 8 bases. CDR3 length: 15 amino acids. From germline, CDR1 is SGHTA and CDR2 FQGNSA. Unmatched junction bases numbered 9, after V lost 5 bases and J lost 4 bases. CDR3 sequence reads: CASSPASGRAETQYF. DNA of the CDR3: TGTGCCAGCAGCCCCGCCAGCGGGAGAGCAGAGACCCAGTACTTC.

CDR3 sequence: CASSDTQYYEQYF. CDR3 coding DNA: TGTGCCAGCAGCGATACTCAGTACTACGAGCAGTACTTC. The chain has TRBV5-4 and TRBJ2-7; D gene unclear. The germline gives CDR1 SGHNT, CDR2 YYREEE (reference sequence). Trimming cost V 4 bases and J 3 bases, with 11 bases left between them. CDR3 length equals 13 residues.

This sequence joins TRBV14 and TRBJ2-1; D call uncertain. The length of the CDR3 is 13 residues. V was shortened by 7 bases and J by 2 bases, with 9 bases between the two germline ends. Germline assignment: CDR1 SGHDN and CDR2 FVKESK. In DNA form, the CDR3 reads TGTGCCAGCAAGGCGGCTACCTACAATGAGCAGTTCTTC. Its translation: CASKAATYNEQFF. The complete variable domain, with remaining parts taken from reference TRBV14 and TRBJ2-1, reads EAGVTQFPSHSVIEKGQTVTLRCDPISGHDNLYWYRRVMGKEIKFLLHFVKESKQDESGMPNNRFLAERTGGTYSTLKVQPAELEDSGVYFCASKAATYNEQFFGPGTRLTVL.

The chain employs TRBV6-6 and TRBJ2-3; tentatively, D is TRBD1 (7 bases). This CDR3 region has 14 residues. In germline, CDR1 is MNHNY, CDR2 SVGAGI (reference sequence). Deletions cut 11 bases from V and 0 bases from J, with 15 bases between. The CDR3 DNA is TGTGCCGTCCACCAGGGGGGTAGCACAGATACGCAGTATTTT. As protein: CAVHQGGSTDTQYF.

V is TRBV6-2 or TRBV6-3 and J is TRBJ1-5; 12 bases map to TRBD1. The germline CDR1 and CDR2 sequences are MNHEY and SVGEGT. The J segment lost 5 bases and the V segment lost 4 bases, leaving 9 bases of the junction unmatched. CDR3 length: 17 amino acids. The DNA of the CDR3 is TGTGCCAGCAGTTCCTCGGGACAGGGGGCGGTCTATCAGCCCCAGCATTTT. Amino acid sequence: CASSSSGQGAVYQPQHF.

The chain has TRBV18 and TRBJ1-1; 12 bases map to TRBD1. V lost 4 bases and J lost 8; bases outside the gene matches: 11. CDR1 is KGHSH and CDR2 is LQKENI in the germline V gene. The CDR3 sequence is 16 residues long. The CDR3 DNA is TGTGCCAGCTCACAGGGACAGGGGGCGATAGTAGCCGAAGCTTTCTTT. Its protein product is CASSQGQGAIVAEAFF.

This chain uses TRBV3-1 with TRBJ2-2; D may be TRBD1 (6 bases). This CDR3 comprises 15 residues. Germline V CDR1 and CDR2: LGHDT, YNNKEL (reference sequence). V lost 6 bases to trimming and J lost 3 bases, with 14 bases between them. CDR3 loop: CASSRDRSDTGELFF. CDR3 sequence (DNA): TGTGCCAGCAGTCGTGACAGGTCCGACACCGGGGAGCTGTTTTTT.

A single count supports this clonotype. CDR3: CASSLAGATSTDTQYF. Written as DNA, the CDR3 is TGTGCCAGCAGCTTAGCGGGTGCTACTAGCACAGATACGCAGTATTTT. The chain combines TRBV7-6 with TRBJ2-3; no definite D call. V lost 0 bases to trimming and J lost 0 bases, with 10 bases between them. CDR1 is SGHVS and CDR2 is FNYEAQ in the germline V gene. This CDR3 comprises 16 residues.

This rearrangement joins TRBV29-1 to TRBJ2-7; 14 nucleotides match TRBD2. Germline-derived CDR1 and CDR2 are SQVTM and ANQGSEA. With V trimmed by 0 bases and J by 4 bases, 5 bases remained unmatched. The length of the CDR3 is 16 residues. The CDR3 loop reads CSVEDEGLAGGYEQYF. CDR3 nucleotide sequence: TGCAGCGTTGAAGACGAAGGACTAGCGGGAGGTTACGAGCAGTACTTC.

The rearrangement joins TRBV27 to TRBJ1-2, with D unresolved. This CDR3 is 12 amino acids long. CDR1 and CDR2 from the germline V gene are MNHEY and SMNVEV (reference sequence). V lost 5 bases to trimming and J lost 4 bases, with 8 bases between them. The CDR3 bases are TGTGCCAGCAGTCCGGACGGCTATGGCTACACCTTC. The encoded protein is CASSPDGYGYTF.

The chain is built from TRBV19 and TRBJ2-5; perhaps TRBD1 as D (5 bases). V lost 5 bases and J lost 5, with 21 bases in between. Germline V gene data show CDR1 as LNHDA and CDR2 as SQIVND (reference sequence). CDR3 length: 16 amino acids. This chain's CDR3 is CASSSTWQGLRETQYF. CDR3 sequence (DNA): TGTGCCAGTAGTTCCACGTGGCAGGGTCTGAGGGAGACCCAGTACTTC.

The chain carries TRBV20-1 and TRBJ1-5; no clear D. Trimming cost V 0 bases and J 1 base, with 16 bases left between them. This CDR3 has 17 amino acids. Per germline, CDR1 DFQATT and CDR2 SNEGSKA (reference sequence). DNA for the CDR3: TGCAGTGCTAGAGATCGTTGGACTCAAGGAAGCAATCAGCCCCAGCATTTT. As protein: CSARDRWTQGSNQPQHF.

The chain uses TRBV3-1 and TRBJ2-5, with 13 nucleotides matching TRBD2. This CDR3 comprises 14 residues. CDR1 and CDR2 (germline): LGHDT, YNNKEL (reference sequence). With 8 bases clipped from V and 4 bases from J, the junction kept 4 bases outside the gene matches. CDR3 in amino acids: CASRRTSGGETQYF. CDR3 in DNA: TGTGCCAGCCGAAGGACTAGCGGGGGAGAGACCCAGTACTTC.

The chain is built from TRBV19 and TRBJ1-4; no clear D gene. Deletions cut 1 base from V and 6 bases from J, with 3 bases between. CDR3 length: 12 amino acids. In germline, CDR1 is LNHDA, CDR2 SQIVND (reference sequence). This chain's CDR3 is CASSIADEKLFF. The CDR3 nucleotides are TGTGCCAGTAGTATAGCGGATGAAAAACTGTTTTTT.